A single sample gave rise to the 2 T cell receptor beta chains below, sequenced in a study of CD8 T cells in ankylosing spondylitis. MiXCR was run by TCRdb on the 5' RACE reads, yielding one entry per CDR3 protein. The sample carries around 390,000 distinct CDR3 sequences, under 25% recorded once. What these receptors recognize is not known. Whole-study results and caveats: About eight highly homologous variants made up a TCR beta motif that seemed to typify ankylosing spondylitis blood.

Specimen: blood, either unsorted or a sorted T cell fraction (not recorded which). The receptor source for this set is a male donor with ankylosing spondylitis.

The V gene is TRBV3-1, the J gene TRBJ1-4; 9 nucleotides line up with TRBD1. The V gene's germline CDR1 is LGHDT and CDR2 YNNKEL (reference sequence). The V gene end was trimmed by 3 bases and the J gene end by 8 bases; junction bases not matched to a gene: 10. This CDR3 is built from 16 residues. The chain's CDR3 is CASSQLRDREAEKLFF. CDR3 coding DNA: TGTGCCAGCAGCCAGTTAAGGGACAGGGAGGCGGAAAAACTGTTTTTT. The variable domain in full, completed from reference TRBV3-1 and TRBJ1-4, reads DTAVSQTPKYLVTQMGNDKSIKCEQNLGHDTMYWYKQDSKKFLKIMFSYNNKELIINETVPNRFSPKSPDKAHLNLHINSLELGDSAVYFCASSQLRDREAEKLFFGSGTQLSVL.

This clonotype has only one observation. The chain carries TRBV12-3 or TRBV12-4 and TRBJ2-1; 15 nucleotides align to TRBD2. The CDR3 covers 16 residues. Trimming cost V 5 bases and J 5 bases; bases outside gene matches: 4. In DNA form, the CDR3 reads TGTGCCAGCAGTCGGACTAGCGGGAGGGCCCACAATGAGCAGTTCTTC. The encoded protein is CASSRTSGRAHNEQFF.